One T cell receptor (beta chain) is described in this entry. The source of the sample is a study of blood T cell repertoires in COVID-19. On the study more broadly: T cells, B-cell-depleted T cells, or PBMCs provided the cDNA or gDNA that served as material.

With 0 bases removed from V and 3 bases from J, the gap between germline ends came to 12 bases. This CDR3 comprises 16 residues. Germline V gene data show CDR1 as MNHEY and CDR2 as SVGAGI. In the study's own analysis: Scientists estimated how many nucleated cells there were by amplifying reference gene primers. TCRdb's table, derived via immunoSEQ multiplex PCR, lists solely in-frame clones and lacks some. D and trimming come from the DNA, and the V and J calls and clone size come from that table. This repertoire shows around 170,000 clones, roughly 70% found once; its top ten account for 3%. The sequencing sample was made of peripheral blood. The source of this sequence is a woman of 80 years or more with acute or convalescent COVID-19. V is TRBV6-5 and J is TRBJ1-5; the D gene is possibly TRBD1 (6 bases). Written as DNA, the CDR3 is TGTGCCAGCAGTTACTCAGCTACAGGGACCAATCAGCCCCAGCATTTT. Its translation is CASSYSATGTNQPQHF.